Listed here is a single T cell receptor beta chain. The CDR3 consists of 15 residues. The germline gives CDR1 KGHSH, CDR2 LQKENI. The V and J ends lost 3 bases and 5 bases, in that order; junction bases with no gene match: 5. This sample is drawn from a study of cytomegalovirus exposure and HLA in healthy donors. The PCR had 60 Vbeta and 13 Jbeta primers. Only in-frame clones appear in the TCRdb table, and some are missing; sequencing was by immunoSEQ multiplex PCR. The data show 150,000 or so clones, with approximately 70% seen just once and 1.6% held by the top ten. This clonotype was obtained from a woman between 18 and 29 years old in good health and CMV-seronegative. This chain connects TRBV18 to TRBJ2-7; 12 bases match TRBD2. Input material: PBMCs. This CDR3 reads CASSPRLAGEDEQYV. The DNA for the CDR3 is TGTGCCAGCTCACCTCGACTAGCGGGAGAGGACGAGCAGTACGTC.